This TCR beta chain is drawn from a study of control samples from healthy donors and cancer patients. TCRdb keeps only in-frame clones here, not all; method: immunoSEQ multiplex PCR. Seen here are 120,000 or so clones, around 90% observed once, and the top ten hold 30% to 40%. V lost 4 bases to trimming and J lost 4 bases, with 14 bases between them. CDR1 MNHEY and CDR2 SMNVEV come from the germline V gene (reference sequence). This CDR3 region has 16 residues. The chain has TRBV27 and TRBJ1-6; D gene unclear. The receptor was isolated from a man over 45 in good health. The specimen was blood. The CDR3 DNA reads TGTGCCAGCAGTTATCGGACCCCAATTTATAATTCACCCCTCCACTTT. It specifies CASSYRTPIYNSPLHF.